These 8 T cell receptor beta chains came from one sample sequenced in a study of T cells in Graves' hyperthyroidism and ophthalmopathy. The source material, RNA transcripts, was used to amplify TCR beta CDR3 regions. HTBI primers drove first-round RT-PCR of the TCR CDR3. Each CDR3 protein gets one entry after TCRdb re-called the multiplex PCR reads with MiXCR. The table lists roughly 420,000 distinct CDR3 sequences, approximately 14% of them singletons, with almost 8% in the top ten. Sequencing was performed on blood. These receptors all come from a woman under 30 with Graves' hyperthyroidism.

The V call is TRBV20-1, the J call TRBJ2-3; TRBD2 matches 11 bases. CDR3 length: 20 amino acids. Trimming removed 5 bases from V and 4 bases from J; junction bases left unmatched: 23. CDR1 DFQATT and CDR2 SNEGSKA come from the germline V gene (reference sequence). The DNA for the CDR3 is TGCAGTGCTTCCGCCGACCCTCATTCTATAGCGGGGGGGCGCGCAGATACGCAGTATTTT. Encoded protein: CSASADPHSIAGGRADTQYF.

This clonotype occurred many times. V gene TRBV5-1 combines with J gene TRBJ1-2; D call uncertain. V was cut by 1 base and J by 8 bases, with 12 bases left in between. CDR3 length: 13 amino acids. CDR1 and CDR2 (germline): SGHRS, YFSETQ. This CDR3 is CASSLTAGPGYTF. CDR3 DNA: TGCGCCAGCAGCTTGACCGCCGGGCCAGGCTACACCTTC.

This clonotype was counted a few times. V and J are TRBV3-1 and TRBJ2-3; D perhaps matches TRBD2 (6 bases). The CDR3 contains 16 residues. Germline V CDR1 and CDR2: LGHDT, YNNKEL (reference sequence). Deletions cut 4 bases from V and 0 bases from J, with 14 bases between. CDR3 residues: CASSRGTSPSTDTQYF. CDR3 nucleotides: TGTGCCAGCAGCCGTGGGACTTCGCCCAGCACAGATACGCAGTATTTT.

In its sample, this clonotype was seen a few times. The chain is built from TRBV5-4 and TRBJ2-1; D may match TRBD1 or TRBD2 (5 bases each). Germline lookup yields CDR1 SGHNT and CDR2 YYREEE (reference sequence). Trimming shortened V by 3 bases and J by 0 bases, and 13 bases separated the two germline ends. This CDR3 has 16 residues. CDR3 DNA sequence: TGTGCCAGCAGCTCTCGCAGGGACCGCTCCTACAATGAGCAGTTCTTC. It yields the protein CASSSRRDRSYNEQFF.

This clonotype was counted at least ten times. The chain employs TRBV2 and TRBJ1-1; perhaps TRBD1 as D (5 bases). This CDR3 has 14 residues. The germline V gene encodes CDR1 SNHLY and CDR2 FYNNEI. Trimming left V 6 bases short and J 2 bases short, with 13 bases between. The DNA for the CDR3 is TGTGCCAGCAGGGAGATGGGGCTTAACACTGAAGCTTTCTTT. Translating it yields CASREMGLNTEAFF.

This sequence joins TRBV3-1 and TRBJ2-1, with 12 nucleotides matching TRBD2. Germline loops: CDR1 LGHDT, CDR2 YNNKEL (reference sequence). The CDR3 is made up of 14 amino acids. Unmatched junction bases numbered 8, after V lost 4 bases and J lost 13 bases. The CDR3 is CASSLSTSGRYQFF. The CDR3 nucleotides are TGTGCCAGCAGCCTGTCGACTAGCGGGAGATATCAGTTCTTC.

The table lists this clonotype with many counts. The J gene is TRBJ1-2, the V gene TRBV20-1; 9 positions match TRBD1. This CDR3 contains 11 residues. In germline, CDR1 is DFQATT, CDR2 SNEGSKA (reference sequence). CDR3: CGTGGLYGYTF. CDR3 nucleotides: TGCGGCACAGGGGGCCTCTATGGCTACACCTTC.

This clonotype was observed many times. The chain employs TRBV30 and TRBJ2-3, with 8 nucleotides matching TRBD2. The CDR3 extends over 15 amino acids. Germline V gene sequence: CDR1 GTSNPN, CDR2 SVGIG (reference sequence). Trimming took 2 bases from V and 1 from J; bases not matched to a gene: 5. CDR3 sequence (DNA): TGTGCCTGGAGTTTCACTAGCGGTCGCACAGATACGCAGTATTTT. This encodes CAWSFTSGRTDTQYF.